This TCR beta chain was recovered during a study of CD8 T cells in ankylosing spondylitis (dated by TCRdb to 2017 to 2019). About the study as a whole: To find TCR variants linked to disease, the study profiled T cell receptor beta repertoires in ankylosing spondylitis patients and healthy donors. The whole study cohort included over a hundred healthy donors and 20 to 25 ankylosing spondylitis patients. Peripheral blood was sampled, and synovial fluid was additionally collected from ankylosing spondylitis patients. Points the paper makes about the study in general: Some of the motif variants had been reported before in the synovial fluid and blood of reactive arthritis patients, a finding that suggests common disease-initiation mechanisms. The disease-linked clones were reported as significantly enriched in matched synovial fluid samples from ankylosing spondylitis patients. A CD8+ phenotype was shown by the disease-linked clones, which were found at relatively low frequencies in peripheral blood. Blood from ankylosing spondylitis patients appeared to be characterized by a TCR beta motif composed of about eight highly homologous amino acid variants.

The CDR3 runs 12 amino acids, cysteine and phenylalanine included. Left in the record is the CDR3 DNA by itself, 36 bases read in frame from the first base. The junction carries 8 bases between V and J, which are trimmed by 5 bases and 4 bases respectively. Sequencing instrument: Illumina HiSeq 2500. Quantitative 5'-RACE with molecular barcodes was used to prepare TCR beta libraries. The source study handled its data this way. A new computational method, built on a probabilistic model of VDJ rearrangement, was used to identify disease-linked TCR variants. TCRdb reran the public reads through fastp at Q25 and MiXCR, keeping productive beta chains. Under each unique CDR3 protein, matching rows form one entry showing the most common genes and DNA. Here the V and J calls rest on TCRdb's processing, not on the authors' analysis. The sample contains 100,000 to 150,000 distinct CDR3 sequences, 9.3% of them found a single time. The ten top clones hold approximately 3.4% of the sample.

This clonotype was counted many times. Its antigen remains unidentified. The input lacks base qualities; no much larger clone sits a single base away. Sequencing was done on a sample of blood, either unsorted or a sorted T cell fraction (not recorded which). The chain was built from TRBV12-3 or TRBV12-4 and TRBJ1-2, with no confident D gene call. This sequence was found in a male donor with ankylosing spondylitis or in good health (not recorded which). The nucleotide sequence is TGTGCCAGCAGTCCCCACAGCTATGGCTACACCTTC. The encoded protein is CASSPHSYGYTF.